This TCR beta chain originates from a study of blood T cell repertoires in COVID-19. Whole-study context: COVID-19 samples collected from the United States, Italy and Spain covered acute and convalescent phases.

Germline V gene data show CDR1 as MNHEY and CDR2 as SVGAGI. V was pared by 6 bases and J by 4 bases, with 13 bases between. This CDR3 is built from 13 residues. The authors' processing: It was from reference gene primer amplification that nucleated cell counts were estimated. The assay was immunoSEQ multiplex PCR, and TCRdb's table has in-frame clones only and misses some. V, J and clone size were drawn from that table, and D and trimming were deduced from the DNA. The sample has hundreds of thousands of clones; roughly 92% are singletons. A Seattle source enrolled patients during active infection and followed them longitudinally.

This TCR came from a man in his sixties with COVID-19, enrolled during active disease. Sequencing used peripheral blood. The chain employs TRBV6-5 and TRBJ2-7; a weak D match, TRBD1 (5 bases). The CDR3 DNA reads TGTGCCAGCAGAGAGCCTGACAGATACGAGCAGTACTTC. Residues: CASREPDRYEQYF.